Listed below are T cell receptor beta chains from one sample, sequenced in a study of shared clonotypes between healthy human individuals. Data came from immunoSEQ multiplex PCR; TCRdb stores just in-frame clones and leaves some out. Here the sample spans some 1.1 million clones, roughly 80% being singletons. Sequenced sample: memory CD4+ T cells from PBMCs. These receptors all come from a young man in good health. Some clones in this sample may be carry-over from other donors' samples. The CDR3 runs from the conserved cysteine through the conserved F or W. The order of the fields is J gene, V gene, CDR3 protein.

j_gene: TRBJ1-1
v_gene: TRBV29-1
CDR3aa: CSVKLPPMNTEAFF

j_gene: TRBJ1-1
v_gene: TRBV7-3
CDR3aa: CASSLTWDSEAFF

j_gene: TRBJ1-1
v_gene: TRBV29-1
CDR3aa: CSVVSRGGETEAFF

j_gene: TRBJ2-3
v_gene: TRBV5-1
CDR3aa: CASSLMQGRTDTQYF

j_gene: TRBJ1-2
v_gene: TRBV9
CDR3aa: CASSVGLGAGYGYTF

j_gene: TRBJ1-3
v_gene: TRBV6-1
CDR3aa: CASSEIHLGGGGNTIYF

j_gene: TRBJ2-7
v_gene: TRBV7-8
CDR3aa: CASSLEQGRGTYEQYF

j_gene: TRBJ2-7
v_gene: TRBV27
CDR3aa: CASSSFRLAGLYEQYF

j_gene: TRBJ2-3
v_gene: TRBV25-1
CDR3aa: CASSADTRTDTQYF

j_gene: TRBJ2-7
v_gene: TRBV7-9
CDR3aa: CASSLSSGYEQYF

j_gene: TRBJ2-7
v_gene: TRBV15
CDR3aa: CATRQGLGEQYF

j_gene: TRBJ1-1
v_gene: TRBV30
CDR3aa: CAWSRQGGTEAFF

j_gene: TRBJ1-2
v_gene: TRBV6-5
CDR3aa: CASRQFNYGYTF

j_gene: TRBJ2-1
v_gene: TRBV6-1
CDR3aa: CATQRELYNEQFF

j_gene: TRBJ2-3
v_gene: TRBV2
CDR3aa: CASSDDRGRGDTQYF

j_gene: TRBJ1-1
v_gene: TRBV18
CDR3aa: CASSPRQPNTEAFF

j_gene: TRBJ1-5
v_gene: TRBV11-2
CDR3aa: CASSLNRAGQPQHF

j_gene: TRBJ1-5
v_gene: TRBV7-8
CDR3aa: CASSPLGGNSNQPQHF

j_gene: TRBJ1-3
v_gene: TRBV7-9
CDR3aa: CAMRKGGHSGNTIYF

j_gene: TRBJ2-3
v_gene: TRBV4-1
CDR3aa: CASSQEDRVIGGTQYF

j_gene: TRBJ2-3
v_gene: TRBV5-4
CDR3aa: CASSLAWGGSTDTQYF

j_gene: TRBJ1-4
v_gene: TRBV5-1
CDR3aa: CASSLADRGANEKLFF

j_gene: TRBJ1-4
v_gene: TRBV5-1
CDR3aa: CASSLGAEEKLFF

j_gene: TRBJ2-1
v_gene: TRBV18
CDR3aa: CASSGGSGNNEQFF

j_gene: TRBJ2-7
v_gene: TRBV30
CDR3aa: CAWMGLVSTRDNGPGSYEQYF

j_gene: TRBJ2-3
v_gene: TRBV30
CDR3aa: CAWSVKGVADTQYF

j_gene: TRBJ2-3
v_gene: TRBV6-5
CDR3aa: CASSHRQATDTQYF

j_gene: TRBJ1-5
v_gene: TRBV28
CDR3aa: CASSSGEGIRNQPQHF

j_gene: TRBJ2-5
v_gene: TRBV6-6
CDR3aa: CASSPLEGTAWETQYF

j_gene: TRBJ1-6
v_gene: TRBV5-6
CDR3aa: CASSRGRGNSPLHF

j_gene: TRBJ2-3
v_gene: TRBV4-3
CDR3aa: CASSRRRRSTDTQYF

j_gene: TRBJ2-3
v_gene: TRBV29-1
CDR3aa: CSVELGGTDTQYF

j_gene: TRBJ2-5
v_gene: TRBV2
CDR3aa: CASSRLAGVETQYF

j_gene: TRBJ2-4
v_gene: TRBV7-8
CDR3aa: CASSLGITSGRGIQYF

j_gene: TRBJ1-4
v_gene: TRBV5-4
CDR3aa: CASSLGGTANEKLFF

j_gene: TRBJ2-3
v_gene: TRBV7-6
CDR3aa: CACASGLRDTQYF

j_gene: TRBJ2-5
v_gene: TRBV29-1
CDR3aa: CSALVGETQYF

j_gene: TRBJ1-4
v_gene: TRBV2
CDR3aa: CASSDPGIGEKLFF

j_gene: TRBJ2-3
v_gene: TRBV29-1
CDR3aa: CSVEGTTDTQYF

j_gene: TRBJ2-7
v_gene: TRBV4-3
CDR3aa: CASSPSGDSSYEQYF

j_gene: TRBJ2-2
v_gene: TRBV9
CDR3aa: CASSVGPYTGELFF

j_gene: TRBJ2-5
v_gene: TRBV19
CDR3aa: CASSPLYLSGETQYF

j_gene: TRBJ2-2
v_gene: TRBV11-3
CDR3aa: CASSLSFQGGTGELFF

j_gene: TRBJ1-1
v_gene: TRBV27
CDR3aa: CASSLWGANTEAFF

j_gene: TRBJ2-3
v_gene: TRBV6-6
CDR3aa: CATRTGGTDTQYF

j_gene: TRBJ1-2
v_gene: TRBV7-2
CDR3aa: CASSLVWDSGYGYTF

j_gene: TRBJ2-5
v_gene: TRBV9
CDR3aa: CASSQTSGRTGTRETQYF

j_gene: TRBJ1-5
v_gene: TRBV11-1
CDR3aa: CASSEQGNQPQHF

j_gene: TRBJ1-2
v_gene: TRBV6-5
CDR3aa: CASGSGGGGGGYTF